This TCR beta chain is drawn from a study of blood T cell repertoires in COVID-19. The CDR3 extends over 17 amino acids. The V segment lost 4 bases and the J segment 3 bases; nucleotides outside the gene matches: 8. Per the germline V gene, CDR1 is MGHRA and CDR2 is YSYEKL. Assay: immunoSEQ multiplex PCR; the TCRdb copy retains only in-frame clones and omits some. Found here are 130,000 to 150,000 clones, 84% of them singletons; the top ten hold about 40%. The receptor was isolated from a human donor in a cohort sampled during active COVID-19. The chain links TRBV4-1 to TRBJ2-5, with 13 nucleotides matching TRBD2. Sequencing was done on a sample of peripheral blood. The chain's CDR3 is CASSPAGTSGGEETQYF. For the CDR3, the DNA is TGCGCCAGCAGCCCAGCGGGAACTAGCGGGGGGGAAGAGACCCAGTACTTC.